The sequence of this T cell receptor (beta chain) was determined in a study of CD8 T cells in ankylosing spondylitis (dated by TCRdb to the late 2010s). Background for the entire study: T cell receptor beta repertoires were profiled in healthy donors and ankylosing spondylitis patients so that disease-linked TCR variants could be found. In total, the full study cohort was made up of nearly 110 healthy donors and 20 to 25 ankylosing spondylitis patients. Peripheral blood was sampled, and synovial fluid was also collected from ankylosing spondylitis patients.

Taken from the germline V gene (reference sequence), the CDR1 and CDR2 loops are PRHDT and FYEKMQ. A distance of 9 bases separates the germline ends of V and J, which lose 3 bases and 4 bases respectively. Taken from cysteine to phenylalanine, the CDR3 has 13 residues. The kept DNA is CDR3 alone, 39 bases in frame from the first base. The data were produced on an Illumina HiSeq 2500. Quantitative 5'-RACE with molecular barcodes was used to prepare TCR beta libraries. In the authors' own workflow: A new computational method, built on a probabilistic model of VDJ rearrangement, was used to identify disease-linked TCR variants. TCRdb trimmed the raw reads at Q25, called clones with MiXCR and kept productive beta chains. Here each entry gathers all rows of one CDR3 protein and keeps the most common genes and DNA. None of the V and J calls come from the authors' own analysis; TCRdb made them. A total of about 300,000 distinct CDR3 sequences appear in this sample, around 21% of them only once. The top ten hold about 3.5% of the sample.

The paper as a whole reports these results and caveats: Blood from ankylosing spondylitis patients appeared to be characterized by a TCR beta motif made up of several highly homologous amino acid variants. In peripheral blood, the disease-linked clones were found at relatively low frequencies and had a CD8+ phenotype. According to the report, matched synovial fluid samples from ankylosing spondylitis patients were significantly enriched for the disease-linked clones. Some motif variants had previously been reported in the synovial fluid and blood of reactive arthritis patients, which suggests shared mechanisms of disease initiation.

This clonotype appeared a few times. Its cognate antigen has yet to be identified. No clone much larger than this one lies a single base away; base qualities are absent. Sequencing input: blood, either unsorted or a sorted T cell fraction (not recorded which). This receptor was identified in a female donor with ankylosing spondylitis or in good health (not recorded which). The chain links TRBV13 with TRBJ1-2, with no confidently assigned D gene. The nucleotide sequence reads TGTGCCAGCAGCTTCAGCGGAAGCTATGGCTACACCTTC. Translated, it reads CASSFSGSYGYTF.